One sample yielded the 18 T cell receptor beta chains listed below, sequenced in a study of T cell responses to AZD1222 COVID-19 vaccine. Method: immunoSEQ multiplex PCR; TCRdb's copy keeps in-frame clones and lacks some. The repertoire has roughly 140,000 clones, about 92% of them found once; the top ten carry approximately 2%. The sequences come from peripheral blood, collected on day 0 of AZD1222 vaccination. The receptors stem from an adult in good health.

The chain combines TRBV11-1 with TRBJ2-2; D ambiguous. The CDR3 sequence is 15 residues long. Germline V gives CDR1 SGHAT, CDR2 FQDESV (reference sequence). V lost 0 bases, J lost 7 bases, and 12 bases lay in between. The CDR3 DNA reads TGTGCCAGCAGCTTAGCCGGCCCCAGAGGCGGGGAGCTGTTTTTT. Translated: CASSLAGPRGGELFF.

The chain joins TRBV4-1 to TRBJ2-3; D possibly corresponds to TRBD1 (5 bases). CDR3 size: 15 residues. Germline V CDR1 and CDR2: MGHRA, YSYEKL. V shed 1 base and J shed 4 bases, with 12 bases lying between them. CDR3 DNA sequence: TGCGCCAGCAGCCAAGTGGAAAGGGGCGCAGATACGCAGTATTTT. Amino acid sequence: CASSQVERGADTQYF.

This clone was seen just once. This chain joins TRBV3-1 (or the pseudogene TRBV3-2) and TRBJ2-7, with 7 nucleotides matching TRBD1. This CDR3 is 14 amino acids long. V lost 4 bases and J lost 1; bases outside the gene matches: 4. Germline loops: CDR1 LGHDT, CDR2 YNNKEL (reference sequence). CDR3 DNA: TGTGCCAGCAGCCTGGGACAGAAATCCTACGAGCAGTACTTC. It yields the protein CASSLGQKSYEQYF.

The rearrangement joins TRBV7-6 to TRBJ1-3; 7 nucleotides agree with TRBD1. The trim removed 5 bases at V and 0 bases at J, leaving 1 base unmatched. The CDR3 loop spans 14 amino acids. Looked up from germline, CDR1 is SGHVS and CDR2 is FNYEAQ. CDR3 DNA: TGTGCCAGCAGCCGGGACAGCTCTGGAAACACCATATATTTT. This codes for CASSRDSSGNTIYF.

The CDR3 nucleotides read TGTGCCAGCACCTCTAGCGGTGTCACAGATACGCAGTATTTT. Translated, it gives CASTSSGVTDTQYF. The gene calls are TRBV3-1 (or the pseudogene TRBV3-2) and TRBJ2-3, with 7 bases fitting TRBD2. The V gene end was trimmed by 7 bases and the J gene end by 2 bases; junction bases not matched to a gene: 6. This CDR3 contains 14 residues. The germline gives CDR1 LGHDT, CDR2 YNNKEL (reference sequence).

The chain is built from TRBV7-9 and TRBJ1-1; D ambiguous. Per germline, CDR1 SEHNR and CDR2 FQNEAQ (reference sequence). The ends were cut back, 3 bases at V and 0 bases at J, with 11 bases in the middle. This CDR3 spans 15 amino acids. Here the CDR3 reads CASSLGGSVNTEAFF. The CDR3 coding sequence is TGTGCCAGCAGCTTGGGAGGGTCAGTGAACACTGAAGCTTTCTTT.

The rearrangement uses TRBV5-1 and TRBJ1-1, with TRBD1 matching 8 bases. CDR3 length: 15 amino acids. V gave up 2 bases and J gave up 4 bases; unmatched junction bases: 7. Germline V lookup: CDR1 SGHRS, CDR2 YFSETQ. The CDR3 sequence is CASSLRGQGSTEAFF. The CDR3 DNA reads as TGCGCCAGCAGCTTAAGAGGACAGGGTTCCACTGAAGCTTTCTTT.

The chain carries TRBV5-1 and TRBJ2-7; D ambiguous. With 0 bases removed from V and 3 bases from J, the gap between germline ends came to 16 bases. Germline loops: CDR1 SGHRS, CDR2 YFSETQ. The CDR3 length is 16 residues. The CDR3 DNA sequence: TGCGCCAGCAGCTTGGGGTTGACCCATACCCTCTACGAGCAGTACTTC. Translation gives CASSLGLTHTLYEQYF.

The chain has TRBV7-2 and TRBJ2-7, with 8 positions matching TRBD1. This CDR3 comprises 14 residues. V trimming: 3 bases; J trimming: 9 bases; junction bases outside the gene matches: 10. The germline gives CDR1 SGHTA, CDR2 FQGNSA. CDR3 region: CASSFKDRVEGQYF. CDR3 DNA: TGTGCCAGCAGCTTCAAGGACAGGGTCGAGGGGCAGTACTTC.

The J gene is TRBJ2-7, the V gene TRBV5-4; D is perhaps TRBD1 (6 bases). The length of the CDR3 is 15 residues. The germline V gene encodes CDR1 SGHNT and CDR2 YYREEE (reference sequence). V dropped 0 bases and J dropped 4 bases, with 14 bases sitting between them. CDR3 nucleotide sequence: TGTGCCAGCAGCTTGGGCAGGGGATTAGGGTACGAGCAGTACTTC. It codes for CASSLGRGLGYEQYF. Full variable domain (missing parts from reference TRBV5-4 and TRBJ2-7): ETGVTQSPTHLIKTRGQQVTLRCSSQSGHNTVSWYQQALGQGPQFIFQYYREEENGRGNFPPRFSGLQFPNYSSELNVNALELDDSALYLCASSLGRGLGYEQYFGPGTRLTVT.

This chain uses TRBV7-8 with TRBJ1-5; no definite D call. The CDR3 has 20 residues. Per the germline V gene, CDR1 is SGHVS and CDR2 is FQNEAQ. With 1 base removed from V and 0 bases from J, the gap between germline ends came to 22 bases. In DNA form, the CDR3 reads TGTGCCAGCAGCTTAGGAGTCCCCAAGCAGACCGATTATAGCAATCAGCCCCAGCATTTT. Amino acid sequence: CASSLGVPKQTDYSNQPQHF.

This chain links TRBV7-9 with TRBJ2-3, with 8 bases that match TRBD1. V lost 2 bases, J lost 4 bases, and 5 bases stayed unmatched. Germline V gene sequence: CDR1 SEHNR, CDR2 FQNEAQ (reference sequence). The CDR3 is 15 amino acids. CDR3 amino acids: CASSLTGGFSDTQYF. The CDR3 DNA is TGTGCCAGCAGCTTAACAGGGGGTTTTTCAGATACGCAGTATTTT.

This chain connects TRBV6-5 to TRBJ1-1; maybe TRBD1 (6 bases). From germline, CDR1 is MNHEY and CDR2 SVGAGI. V lost 7 bases and J lost 4, with 19 bases in between. The CDR3 has 15 residues. CDR3 region: CASTPSLGGGTEAFF. The CDR3 DNA reads as TGTGCCAGCACTCCCTCCCTCGGGGGCGGCACTGAAGCTTTCTTT.

V and J are TRBV27 and TRBJ2-1; 8 bases line up with TRBD2. V gave up 2 bases and J gave up 0 bases; unmatched junction bases: 12. Germline CDR1 reads MNHEY; CDR2 reads SMNVEV (reference sequence). The CDR3 is 19 amino acids. The CDR3 nucleotides are TGTGCCAGCAGTTTAAAGACGGGAGGGCCATCCGCCTCCTACAATGAGCAGTTCTTC. Translated: CASSLKTGGPSASYNEQFF.

The rearrangement joins TRBV9 to TRBJ1-1; the D gene is possibly TRBD1 (6 bases). Trimming took 0 bases from V and 0 from J, leaving 12 bases between them. This CDR3 contains 16 residues. Germline V gene data show CDR1 as SGDLS and CDR2 as YYNGEE. For the CDR3, the DNA is TGTGCCAGCAGCGTAGAGCCAGGGGCCTTGAACACTGAAGCTTTCTTT. Protein: CASSVEPGALNTEAFF.

The chain uses TRBV7-8 and TRBJ1-5; D not certain. Trimming pared 5 bases from V and 1 base from J, leaving 12 bases between. CDR3 length: 15 residues. Germline V lookup: CDR1 SGHVS, CDR2 FQNEAQ. The CDR3 bases are TGTGCCAGCAGCCCTACCCCCGGGAGCAATCAGCCCCAGCATTTT. Its translation: CASSPTPGSNQPQHF.

The rearrangement joins TRBV14 to TRBJ1-1; 7 nucleotides agree with TRBD1. With V trimmed by 0 bases and J by 8 bases, 3 bases remained unmatched. There are 13 residues in the CDR3. The germline V gene has CDR1 SGHDN and CDR2 FVKESK. This CDR3 reads CASSQDLQGEAFF. CDR3 coding DNA: TGTGCCAGCAGCCAAGATCTACAGGGGGAAGCTTTCTTT.

The rearrangement links TRBV7-2 to TRBJ2-3; the D gene is possibly TRBD2 (7 bases). Trimming took off 3 bases at V and 1 base at J, with 11 bases between the two ends. This CDR3 is 15 amino acids long. CDR1 is SGHTA, CDR2 FQGNSA, per germline. CDR3 in DNA: TGTGCCAGCAGCTTCCGGGGGGCACGCACAGATACGCAGTATTTT. Protein product: CASSFRGARTDTQYF.